This section outlines one T cell receptor (beta chain) sequence together with its context. This clone was detected only a few times. There is no known antigen for this receptor. No quality values exist for individual bases; no much larger clone is one base distant. The CDR3 spans 15 residues, from the cysteine through the phenylalanine. The CDR3 DNA has 45 bases and is translated from base 1. The germline V gene (reference sequence) specifies GTSNPN as CDR1 and SVGIG as CDR2. V drops 2 bases and J drops 1 base, leaving 14 bases in between. This entry comes from a study of OX40 agonist ivuxolimab in advanced cancers. Describing the broader study: The costimulatory receptor OX40 (CD134) was targeted by ivuxolimab, a fully human IgG2 agonistic monoclonal antibody. The purpose of peripheral TCRbeta sequencing was to test whether ivuxolimab changed TCR sequence diversity and led to clonal T-cell expansion. Intravenous ivuxolimab was administered to patients every 2 weeks at six dose levels: 0.01, 0.1, 0.3, 1.5, 3 and 10 mg/kg. Partial responses occurred in three dose-escalation patients, of whom one had hepatocellular carcinoma and two had cutaneous melanoma. The paper reports the monotherapy dose-escalation portion (N ≈ 50 patients) of the phase I ivuxolimab trial. Patients were allowed to have had prior anti-PD-1, anti-PD-L1 or anti-CTLA-4 therapy, and less than 45% of the dose-escalation patients had previously received checkpoint inhibitors. Of the roughly 50 dose-escalation patients, hepatocellular carcinoma was present in 19, melanoma in approximately 15, renal cell carcinoma in 9 and head and neck cancer in 9. In the dose-escalation cohort, more than 75% of patients were male, and the mean age was around 60 years, with a range of about 23 to 90.

Paper-wide results and their limitations: Partial responders in the 0.1-3.0 mg/kg groups had among the lowest normalized peripheral clonal expansion, especially among CD8+ T cells. Low levels of normalized T-cell clonal expansion were also seen in some patients who did not respond. The antigen specificity of the peripheral T cells that underwent clonal expansion was not determined. After ivuxolimab, expanded clones were on average more numerous among CD8+ T cells than among CD4+ T cells. At doses of 0.1 to 3.0 mg/kg, clonal expansion of both CD4+ and CD8+ T cells in blood was seen between baseline and week 6.

Patients with autoimmune disease history or receiving systemic immunosuppression were excluded from the trial. In every dose cohort, peripheral blood was drawn for TCR sequencing at baseline, cycle 4 day 1, and cycle 7 day 1. The samples were taken from a phase I, first-in-human, multicenter, open-label dose-escalation trial of ivuxolimab. Adults with locally advanced or metastatic head and neck squamous cell, hepatocellular, melanoma or renal cell carcinoma were enrolled in the trial. Before TCR sequencing, CD4+ T cells and CD8+ T cells were sorted from peripheral blood as separate populations. For sequencing of the TCRbeta CDR3 region, genomic DNA was extracted from the sorted cells. The immunoSEQ Assay was used to sequence the TCRbeta CDR3 regions. The source is immuneACCESS, and TCRdb retained only in-frame sequences with V and J called. Part of the clones is not carried over; for the studies checked, unresolved V genes explain less than half of this, and the remainder is unexplained. This sample gives tens of thousands of clones in total; 87% of them show up just once. The ten largest clones capture around 2.7% of the sample.

The starting material was CD4+ or CD8+ T cells sorted from blood, obtained in a trial of the OX40 agonist ivuxolimab. The rearranged segments are TRBV30 and TRBJ1-1, with no D gene named confidently. This TCR was recovered from an adult with an advanced solid tumor such as melanoma, head and neck, liver or kidney cancer. The DNA sequence is given as TGTGCCTGGAGTCCACGGACCTCCGGGAACACTGAAGCTTTCTTT. It translates to CAWSPRTSGNTEAFF.